Below, 26 T cell receptor beta chains from the same sample are listed, as sequenced in a study of identical twins. TCRdb passed the 5' RACE reads through MiXCR, listing each CDR3 protein once. Altogether under 250,000 distinct CDR3 sequences are present, around 6.9% being singletons, with the ten largest covering approximately 2%. The same data also went into a second study, on yellow fever vaccine responses in identical twins.

The specimen was memory (CD45RO+) T cells sorted from blood. The receptors were sampled from a woman under 30 in good health.

V usage is TRBV6-2 or TRBV6-3 and J usage is TRBJ2-1, with 7 positions matching TRBD2. This CDR3 has 12 residues. Trimming removed 6 bases from V and 8 bases from J; junction bases left unmatched: 4. CDR1 and CDR2 (germline): MNHEY, SVGEGT. The CDR3 sequence: CASRTSLYEQFF. CDR3 bases: TGTGCCAGCAGGACTAGCCTCTATGAGCAGTTCTTC.

This clonotype came up many times. The chain joins TRBV4-1 to TRBJ1-4, with 8 bases lining up with TRBD1. The germline V gene has CDR1 MGHRA and CDR2 YSYEKL. Losses at the gene ends were 1 base for V and 7 bases for J; bases not matched to a gene: 2. CDR3 length: 14 amino acids. The CDR3 here is CASSQAQGGEKLFF. As DNA, the CDR3 is TGCGCCAGCAGCCAAGCACAGGGGGGTGAAAAACTGTTTTTT.

The sample holds many counts of this clonotype. This chain's CDR3 is CATSRTGGTGELFF. The CDR3, as DNA: TGTGCCACCAGTAGGACAGGGGGAACCGGGGAGCTGTTTTTT. V usage is TRBV24-1 and J usage is TRBJ2-2; 10 positions agree with TRBD1. V gave up 6 bases and J gave up 5 bases; unmatched junction bases: 2. Germline CDR1 and CDR2: KGHDR and SFDVKD. The CDR3 spans 14 residues.

This clonotype was found a few times. The chain combines TRBV6-1 with TRBJ1-6; possible D gene TRBD1, 5 bases. Deletions cut 5 bases from V and 7 bases from J, with 15 bases between. The CDR3 contains 15 residues. Germline lookup yields CDR1 MNHNS and CDR2 SASEGT. For the CDR3, the DNA is TGTGCCAGCAGTCCTCCCGCGGGGGGGAATTCACCCCTCCACTTT. It codes for CASSPPAGGNSPLHF.

The chain links TRBV3-1 to TRBJ2-3; 7 bases fit TRBD2. J lost 4 bases, V lost 0 bases, and 4 bases had no gene match. This CDR3 has 15 amino acids. The germline V gene has CDR1 LGHDT and CDR2 YNNKEL (reference sequence). CDR3 amino acids: CASSQDAGVADTQYF. CDR3 DNA: TGTGCCAGCAGCCAAGATGCGGGAGTGGCAGATACGCAGTATTTT.

The CDR3 DNA sequence: TGTGCCAGCAGCTTAGTATCCAGGAATGAAAAACTGTTTTTT. Protein product: CASSLVSRNEKLFF. The chain is built from TRBV11-2 and TRBJ1-4; D is unresolved. The CDR3 contains 14 residues. Trimming took 1 base from V and 5 from J, leaving 8 bases between them. CDR1 and CDR2 from the germline V gene are SGHAT and FQNNGV. Together with reference TRBV11-2 and TRBJ1-4, the CDR3 gives the full variable domain: EAGVAQSPRYKIIEKRQSVAFWCNPISGHATLYWYQQILGQGPKLLIQFQNNGVVDDSQLPKDRFSAERLKGVDSTLKIQPAKLEDSAVYLCASSLVSRNEKLFFGSGTQLSVL.

The chain employs TRBV28 and TRBJ2-6; D is perhaps TRBD2 (5 bases). There are 15 residues in the CDR3. CDR1 and CDR2 (germline): MDHEN, SYDVKM. The V gene lost 3 bases and the J gene lost 2 bases, with 8 bases spanning the gap. The CDR3 here is CASSFRGAGANVLTF. The CDR3 region has the DNA TGTGCCAGCAGTTTCCGGGGTGCTGGGGCCAACGTCCTGACTTTC.

The chain employs TRBV6-4 and TRBJ2-7; D is perhaps TRBD2 (6 bases). V was shortened by 7 bases and J by 3 bases, with 13 bases between the two germline ends. The CDR3 covers 13 residues. CDR1 is MRHNA and CDR2 is SNTAGT in the germline V gene. CDR3: CASIRGTLYEQYF. In nucleotides, the CDR3 is TGTGCCAGCATACGGGGGACCCTCTACGAGCAGTACTTC.

This clonotype appeared a few times. The chain carries TRBV5-1 and TRBJ2-2, with D tentatively TRBD2 (6 bases). Germline loops: CDR1 SGHRS, CDR2 YFSETQ. The CDR3 is 15 amino acids. Trimming took off 4 bases at V and 0 bases at J, with 10 bases between the two ends. CDR3 sequence reads: CASSGPGANTGELFF. Written as DNA, the CDR3 is TGCGCCAGCAGCGGACCGGGGGCGAACACCGGGGAGCTGTTTTTT.

This clonotype was seen many times. The chain joins TRBV29-1 to TRBJ2-7, with 10 bases identical to TRBD2. Trimming removed 6 bases from V and 3 bases from J; junction bases left unmatched: 8. The V gene's germline CDR1 is SQVTM and CDR2 ANQGSEA. This CDR3 is built from 14 residues. The CDR3 loop reads CSVAPSGSLYEQYF. The CDR3 nucleotides read TGCAGCGTGGCCCCTAGCGGGAGTCTCTACGAGCAGTACTTC.

This clonotype appeared many times. The V call is TRBV20-1, the J call TRBJ2-1, with 9 bases lining up with TRBD2. Germline trimming cut 1 base from V and 0 bases from J; bases unmatched to any gene: 10. CDR3 size: 18 residues. Germline V gene sequence: CDR1 DFQATT, CDR2 SNEGSKA (reference sequence). The CDR3 DNA is TGCAGTGCTAGAGTTGCCAGCGGGAGGCCCAGCTCCTACAATGAGCAGTTCTTC. Translating gives CSARVASGRPSSYNEQFF.

This clonotype has a handful of counts. The chain has TRBV7-8 and TRBJ1-2; possible D gene TRBD1, 6 bases. This CDR3 has 12 amino acids. Germline V gene sequence: CDR1 SGHVS, CDR2 FQNEAQ. V gave up 5 bases and J gave up 8 bases, with 12 bases separating them. In DNA form, the CDR3 reads TGTGCCAGCAGCGAGACAGGACGAGGCTACACCTTC. It specifies CASSETGRGYTF.

This clonotype occurred many times. The chain has TRBV24-1 and TRBJ2-1; TRBD1 matches 7 bases. Per the germline V gene, CDR1 is KGHDR and CDR2 is SFDVKD. V lost 4 bases to trimming and J lost 5 bases; unmatched junction nucleotides: 10. CDR3 length: 16 amino acids. DNA of the CDR3: TGTGCCACCAGTGAGGTTGACAGGGTGGGTAACAATGAGCAGTTCTTC. Translation: CATSEVDRVGNNEQFF.

This clonotype was counted between two and nine times. J is TRBJ2-3 and V is TRBV4-2, with 9 bases that match TRBD2. Germline CDR1 reads LGHNA; CDR2 reads YNFKEQ. With 7 bases clipped from V and 2 bases from J, the junction kept 7 bases outside the gene matches. The CDR3 extends over 15 amino acids. The CDR3 spells CASTLAGGATDTQYF. In DNA, the CDR3 is TGTGCCAGCACCCTCGCGGGAGGGGCCACAGATACGCAGTATTTT.

The chain's CDR3 is CASSLKAVAVASGRGPYEQYF. The CDR3 DNA reads TGTGCCAGCAGCTTAAAGGCTGTCGCGGTTGCTAGCGGGAGGGGCCCCTACGAGCAGTACTTC. This chain uses TRBV7-3 with TRBJ2-7; TRBD2 agrees at 12 bases. J gave up 2 bases and V 1 base, and 18 bases lay outside the gene matches. Germline-derived CDR1 and CDR2 are SGHTA and FQGTGA. The CDR3 extends over 21 amino acids. Filled out from reference TRBV7-3 and TRBJ2-7, the complete variable domain reads GAGVSQTPSNKVTEKGKYVELRCDPISGHTALYWYRQSLGQGPEFLIYFQGTGAADDSGLPNDRFFAVRPEGSVSTLKIQRTERGDSAVYLCASSLKAVAVASGRGPYEQYFGPGTRLTVT.

CDR3 coding DNA: TGTGCCAGCAGCCAAGATAGAACAGCCCTAACTAACACTGAAGCTTTCTTT. Translated: CASSQDRTALTNTEAFF. This chain connects TRBV3-1 to TRBJ1-1; D gene unclear. This CDR3 has 17 residues. The germline V gene encodes CDR1 LGHDT and CDR2 YNNKEL (reference sequence). V shed 0 bases and J shed 2 bases, with 16 bases lying between them.

This clonotype was counted only a few times. V gene TRBV6-1 combines with J gene TRBJ2-1; D may be TRBD2 (5 bases). The CDR3 has 14 residues. Germline lookup yields CDR1 MNHNS and CDR2 SASEGT. V was pared by 6 bases and J by 6 bases, with 15 bases between. CDR3 amino acids: CASSLAEAGNEQFF. CDR3 nucleotides: TGTGCCAGCAGCCTAGCTGAAGCCGGCAATGAGCAGTTCTTC.

The chain couples TRBV3-1 to TRBJ2-1, with D maybe TRBD2 (7 bases). Trimming removed 2 bases at V and 2 bases at J, with 19 bases between. CDR1 and CDR2 (germline): LGHDT, YNNKEL (reference sequence). The CDR3 loop spans 18 amino acids. CDR3 sequence (DNA): TGTGCCAGCAGCCAAAGGTCGGCGCGGGGGCGAGCCTACAATGAGCAGTTCTTC. It yields the protein CASSQRSARGRAYNEQFF.

This clonotype was seen more than once but under ten times. The chain combines TRBV28 with TRBJ1-2, with TRBD1 matching over 9 bases. J gave up 8 bases and V 5 bases, and 6 bases lay outside the gene matches. CDR3 length: 13 amino acids. Germline values: CDR1 MDHEN, CDR2 SYDVKM. CDR3 in DNA: TGTGCCAGCAGTGAACAGGGGGCGCGGGGCTACACCTTC. Its protein is CASSEQGARGYTF.

This clonotype has a count of ten or more. V usage is TRBV4-2 and J usage is TRBJ2-3, with 9 bases matching TRBD2. Germline assignment: CDR1 LGHNA and CDR2 YNFKEQ. J lost 2 bases, V lost 4 bases, and 4 bases had no gene match. This CDR3 is 15 amino acids long. CDR3 DNA sequence: TGTGCCAGCAGCCCGCGGGGGGGCCTCACAGATACGCAGTATTTT. As protein: CASSPRGGLTDTQYF.

This clonotype showed up just a few times. The chain carries TRBV12-3 or TRBV12-4 and TRBJ1-4, with TRBD1 identical over 10 bases. Trimming at V came to 1 base and at J to 0 bases, leaving 5 bases not matched to a gene. This CDR3 is built from 18 residues. The CDR3 is CASSLGTGGRTTNEKLFF. For the CDR3, the DNA is TGTGCCAGCAGTTTAGGGACAGGGGGTCGGACAACTAATGAAAAACTGTTTTTT.

There are a few counts of this clonotype. V is TRBV5-5 and J is TRBJ2-2, with TRBD2 matching 7 bases. Germline values: CDR1 SGHKS, CDR2 YYEKEE (reference sequence). The junction had 4 bases not matched to a gene; V was cut back by 1 base and J by 1 base. This CDR3 has 16 residues. The DNA for the CDR3 is TGTGCCAGCAGCTTGTCGCGGGGGTTGAACACCGGGGAGCTGTTTTTT. This encodes CASSLSRGLNTGELFF.

This clonotype appeared many times. The chain employs TRBV5-1 and TRBJ2-1; weak D call: TRBD1 (6 bases). V lost 1 base to trimming and J lost 14 bases, with 25 bases between them. This CDR3 contains 16 residues. Germline V gives CDR1 SGHRS, CDR2 YFSETQ. CDR3 DNA sequence: TGCGCCAGCAGCTTGAACCTAGCCGCACAACAGGGTCGGGAGTTCTTC. Translated: CASSLNLAAQQGREFF.

This sequence joins TRBV7-2 and TRBJ2-1, with a tentative D call TRBD2 (6 bases). V was cut by 5 bases and J by 6 bases, with 14 bases left in between. Germline V lookup: CDR1 SGHTA, CDR2 FQGNSA. This CDR3 has 14 amino acids. The CDR3 loop reads CASSPLGGGNEQFF. In DNA form, the CDR3 reads TGTGCCAGCAGCCCCCTGGGGGGAGGCAATGAGCAGTTCTTC.

Ten or more counts support this clonotype. The rearrangement joins TRBV20-1 to TRBJ1-1; 10 nucleotides align to TRBD1. The CDR3 length is 13 residues. In germline, CDR1 is DFQATT, CDR2 SNEGSKA (reference sequence). Unmatched junction bases numbered 1, after V lost 3 bases and J lost 3 bases. The CDR3 sequence is CSARTGGYTEAFF. The CDR3 DNA reads as TGCAGTGCTAGGACAGGGGGCTACACTGAAGCTTTCTTT.

This chain connects TRBV12-3 or TRBV12-4 to TRBJ2-4; a weak D match, TRBD1 (6 bases). V was clipped by 2 bases and J by 9 bases, with 14 bases between them. The CDR3 covers 14 residues. The DNA for the CDR3 is TGTGCCAGCAGTTTAAGGCAGGGGTACGGCATTCAGTACTTC. Translated: CASSLRQGYGIQYF.